The clone carrying this T cell receptor (beta chain) was recorded many times. This entry is derived from a study of T cells in Graves' hyperthyroidism and ophthalmopathy. Study-level information: Sampling of peripheral blood happened at initial diagnosis, prior to any treatment.

V lost 1 base to trimming and J lost 4 bases, with 9 bases between them. The CDR3 loop spans 14 amino acids. In germline, CDR1 is SGHTA, CDR2 FQGTGA. Reasons for excluding patients were uncontrolled infection, other autoimmune disease, pregnancy or lactation. PBMCs stemmed from about 9.5 ml fresh peripheral blood. There were TCR beta CDR3 regions amplified from RNA transcripts. With the HTBI primer set, the TCR CDR3 went through a first round of RT-PCR. TCRdb itself ran the multiplex PCR reads through MiXCR, one entry per CDR3 protein. The data contain hundreds of thousands of distinct CDR3 sequences, less than 15% of them singletons.

This rearrangement joins TRBV7-3 to TRBJ2-3; D perhaps matches TRBD2 (5 bases). This clonotype originated in a woman between 18 and 29 years old with Graves' hyperthyroidism. Sequencing was done on a sample of blood. The CDR3 here is CASSLSGYADTQYF. The CDR3 DNA reads as TGTGCCAGCAGCTTAAGCGGGTACGCAGATACGCAGTATTTT.